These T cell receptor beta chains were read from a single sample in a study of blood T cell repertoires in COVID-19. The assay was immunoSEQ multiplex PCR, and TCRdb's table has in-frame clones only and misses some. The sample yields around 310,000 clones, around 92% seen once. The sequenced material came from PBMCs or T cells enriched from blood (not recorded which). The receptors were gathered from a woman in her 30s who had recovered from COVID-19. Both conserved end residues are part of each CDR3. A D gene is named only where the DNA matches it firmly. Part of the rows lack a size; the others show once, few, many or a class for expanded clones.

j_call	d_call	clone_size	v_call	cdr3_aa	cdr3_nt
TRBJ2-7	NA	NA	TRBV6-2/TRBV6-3	CASSYPDSSSYEQYF	TGTGCCAGCAGTTATCCGGACAGCTCCTCCTACGAGCAGTACTTC
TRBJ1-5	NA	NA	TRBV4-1	CASSQDLQDGGGSNQPQHF	TGCGCCAGCAGCCAAGATCTTCAGGACGGGGGTGGGAGCAATCAGCCCCAGCATTTT
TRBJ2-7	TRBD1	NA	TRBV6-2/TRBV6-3	CASSSPGTGVGEQYF	TGTGCCAGCAGCTCCCCCGGGACAGGGGTAGGCGAGCAGTACTTC
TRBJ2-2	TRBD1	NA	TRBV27	CASSLSFGGQGFVGELFF	TGTGCCAGCAGTTTATCGTTCGGGGGACAGGGTTTTGTCGGGGAGCTGTTTTTT
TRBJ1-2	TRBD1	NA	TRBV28	CASSLPGQGLQNYGYTF	TGTGCCAGCAGTTTACCGGGACAGGGGTTACAAAACTATGGCTACACCTTC
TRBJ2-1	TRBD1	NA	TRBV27	CASSIRTGFRGGRKPYNEQFF	TGTGCCAGCAGTATCCGGACAGGGTTTAGGGGCGGTAGAAAACCCTACAATGAGCAGTTCTTC
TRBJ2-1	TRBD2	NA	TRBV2	CASSKREVNNEQFF	TGTGCCAGCAGTAAGCGGGAGGTAAATAATGAGCAGTTCTTC
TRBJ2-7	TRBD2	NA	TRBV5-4	CASSLYRAGVYEQYF	TGTGCCAGCAGCTTGTACAGAGCGGGAGTTTACGAGCAGTACTTC
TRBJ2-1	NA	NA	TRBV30	CAWSVLGNEQFF	TGTGCCTGGAGTGTTCTAGGCAATGAGCAGTTCTTC
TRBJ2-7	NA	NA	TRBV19	CASSLNYEQYF	TGTGCCAGTAGCCTAAACTACGAGCAGTACTTC
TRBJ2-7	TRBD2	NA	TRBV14	CASSQRPVGRVHEQYF	TGTGCCAGCAGCCAACGTCCGGTCGGGAGGGTCCACGAGCAGTACTTC
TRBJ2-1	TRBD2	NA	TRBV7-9	CASSPGLAGVGEQFF	TGTGCCAGCAGCCCAGGACTAGCGGGAGTAGGTGAGCAGTTCTTC
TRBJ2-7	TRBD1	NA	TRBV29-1	CSVTNRDSAYEQYF	TGCAGCGTAACGAACCGGGACAGCGCCTACGAGCAGTACTTC
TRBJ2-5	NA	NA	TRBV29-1	CSVRKILLTETQYF	TGCAGCGTCCGAAAGATCCTACTAACGGAGACCCAGTACTTC
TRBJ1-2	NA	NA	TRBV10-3	CAISENSGGYTF	TGTGCCATCAGTGAAAACTCGGGAGGCTACACCTTC
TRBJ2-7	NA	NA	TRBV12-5	CASGLVIRGSIYEQYF	TGTGCTAGTGGTTTGGTAATAAGGGGCAGTATCTACGAGCAGTACTTC
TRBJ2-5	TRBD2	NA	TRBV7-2	CASNYYGGSQETQYF	TGTGCCAGCAACTACTACGGCGGGAGCCAAGAGACCCAGTACTTC
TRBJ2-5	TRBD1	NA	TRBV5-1	CASSLAPTGVVKETQYF	TGCGCCAGCAGCTTGGCCCCGACAGGGGTCGTAAAAGAGACCCAGTACTTC
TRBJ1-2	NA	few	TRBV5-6	CASSWGPSGGYTF	TGTGCCAGCAGCTGGGGGCCCTCGGGGGGCTACACCTTC
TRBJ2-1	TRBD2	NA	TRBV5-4	CASSWGTINEQFF	TGTGCCAGCAGCTGGGGGACTATTAATGAGCAGTTCTTC
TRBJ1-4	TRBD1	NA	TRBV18	CASSHPGQGHEKLFF	TGTGCCAGCTCACATCCGGGACAGGGTCATGAAAAACTGTTTTTT
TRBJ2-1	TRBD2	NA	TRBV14	CASSQVSGSNGEQFF	TGTGCCAGCAGCCAAGTAAGCGGGAGTAATGGTGAGCAGTTCTTC
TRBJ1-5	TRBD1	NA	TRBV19	CASSPRDRAENQPQHF	TGTGCCAGTAGTCCGCGGGACAGGGCAGAGAATCAGCCCCAGCATTTT
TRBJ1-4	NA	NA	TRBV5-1	CASSPGQLNEKLFF	TGCGCCAGCAGCCCCGGACAGCTTAATGAAAAACTGTTTTTT
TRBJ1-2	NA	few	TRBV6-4	CASSESDLGGYTF	TGTGCCAGCAGTGAAAGCGACCTCGGGGGCTACACCTTC
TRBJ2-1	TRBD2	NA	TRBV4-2	CASSLTGTSGSHEQFF	TGTGCCAGCAGCCTGACGGGGACTAGCGGGAGCCATGAGCAGTTCTTC
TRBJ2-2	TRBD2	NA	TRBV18	CASSPSIAGGVPGELFF	TGTGCCAGCTCACCATCGATAGCGGGAGGTGTTCCCGGGGAGCTGTTTTTT
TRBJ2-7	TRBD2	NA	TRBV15	CATSRELLGLGYEQYF	TGTGCCACCAGCAGAGAGCTTCTGGGACTAGGCTACGAGCAGTACTTC
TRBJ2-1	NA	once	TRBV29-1	CSVESDFYNEQFF	TGCAGCGTTGAATCCGACTTCTACAATGAGCAGTTCTTC
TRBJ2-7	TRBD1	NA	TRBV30	CAWDRGSSYEQYF	TGTGCCTGGGACAGGGGAAGCTCCTACGAGCAGTACTTC
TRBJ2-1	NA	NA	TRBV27	CASMLGVGYNEQFF	TGTGCCAGCATGTTGGGAGTCGGGTACAATGAGCAGTTCTTC
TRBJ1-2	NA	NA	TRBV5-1	CASTQGINYGYTF	TGCGCCAGCACCCAGGGTATTAACTATGGCTACACCTTC
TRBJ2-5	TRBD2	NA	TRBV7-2	CASSWRGGQETQYF	TGTGCCAGCAGCTGGCGGGGGGGCCAAGAGACCCAGTACTTC
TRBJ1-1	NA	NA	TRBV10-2	CASSWGLLNTEAFF	TGCGCCAGCAGTTGGGGACTTTTGAACACTGAAGCTTTCTTT
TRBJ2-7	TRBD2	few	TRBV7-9	CASTAGENYEQYF	TGTGCCAGCACCGCGGGGGAGAACTACGAGCAGTACTTC
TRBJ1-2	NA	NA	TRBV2	CASIREYPYGYTF	TGTGCCAGCATTCGGGAGTACCCCTATGGCTACACCTTC
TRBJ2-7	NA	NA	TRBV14	CASRPLGGSYEQYF	TGTGCCAGCAGACCCCTCGGGGGCTCCTACGAGCAGTACTTC
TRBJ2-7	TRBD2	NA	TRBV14	CASSQGGLTSGRFYEQYF	TGTGCCAGCAGCCAAGGGGGTCTGACTAGCGGGAGGTTCTACGAGCAGTACTTC
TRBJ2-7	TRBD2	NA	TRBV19	CASSPGSGGRPYEQYF	TGTGCCTCCTCGCCAGGGAGCGGGGGGCGTCCCTACGAGCAGTACTTC
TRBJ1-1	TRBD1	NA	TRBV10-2	CASKETGGTEAFF	TGCGCCAGCAAAGAAACAGGGGGCACTGAAGCTTTCTTT